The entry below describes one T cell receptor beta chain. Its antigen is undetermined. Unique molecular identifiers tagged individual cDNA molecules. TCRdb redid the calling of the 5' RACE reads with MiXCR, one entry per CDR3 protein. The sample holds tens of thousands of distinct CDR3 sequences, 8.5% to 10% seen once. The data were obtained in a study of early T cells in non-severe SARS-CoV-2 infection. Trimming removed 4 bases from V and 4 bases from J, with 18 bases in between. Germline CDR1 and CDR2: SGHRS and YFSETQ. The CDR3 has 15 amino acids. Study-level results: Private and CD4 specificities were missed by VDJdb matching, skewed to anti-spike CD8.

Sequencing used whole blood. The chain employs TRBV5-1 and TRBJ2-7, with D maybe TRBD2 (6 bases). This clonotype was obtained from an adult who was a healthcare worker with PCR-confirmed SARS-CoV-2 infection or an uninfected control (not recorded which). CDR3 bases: TGCGCCAGCAGCCTGGTACGTGCGGCGGGGTACGAGCAGTACTTC. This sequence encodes CASSLVRAAGYEQYF.